The rows below give T cell receptor beta chains drawn from one sample of a study of human T cells and chemical hapten exposure. TCRdb recomputed calls from the RACE reads with MiXCR, one row per CDR3 protein. The profile covers about 93,000 distinct CDR3 sequences, with over 8% appearing a single time and around 2.8% taken by the ten largest. The sequencing sample was made of whole blood. These TCRs come from a female donor in good health. Some clones in this sample may be carry-over from other donors' samples. CDR3s include the opening cysteine and the closing phenylalanine or tryptophan. The order of the fields is V gene, D gene, J gene, clone size, CDR3 DNA, CDR3 protein. D genes are given only for firm matches. Clone size is stated in some rows and not others, as once, few, many or a class when expanded.

>TRBV29-1|.|TRBJ2-5|many
TGCAGCGTTGAAGATCGGCAGGGGCTCGGGGAGGAGACCCAGTACTTC
CSVEDRQGLGEETQYF
>TRBV27|.|TRBJ1-6|.
TGTGCCAGCAGTTTATTGCCAGGGCCCTATAATTCACCCCTCCACTTT
CASSLLPGPYNSPLHF
>TRBV9|.|TRBJ1-3|few
TGTGCCAACAGCGCAGAGGGGGACCTAACAAACACCATATATTTT
CANSAEGDLTNTIYF
>TRBV5-1|TRBD2|TRBJ2-2|.
TGCGCCAGCAGCTTGTTTCCTAGCGGGCCCAACCCGAACACCGGGGAGCTGTTTTTT
CASSLFPSGPNPNTGELFF
>TRBV7-8|TRBD1|TRBJ1-5|.
TGTGCCAGCGGAGTAGGGGGCGGAATGAATCAGCCCCAGCATTTT
CASGVGGGMNQPQHF
>TRBV5-1|.|TRBJ2-2|few
TGCGCCAGCAGCTTAACAGGGAACACCGGGGAGCTGTTTTTT
CASSLTGNTGELFF
>TRBV20-1|.|TRBJ2-1|.
TGCAGTGCTAGAGGGTCTGGATACAATGAGCAGTTCTTC
CSARGSGYNEQFF
>TRBV9|TRBD2|TRBJ2-2|.
TGTGCCAGCAGCGGCGGGGGCACCGGGGAGCTGTTTTTT
CASSGGGTGELFF
>TRBV7-2|TRBD2|TRBJ2-1|.
TGTGCCAGCAGCCCTCGGACTAGCGGGTCCTCCCCCTCCTACAATGAGCAGTTCTTC
CASSPRTSGSSPSYNEQFF
>TRBV29-1|TRBD1|TRBJ1-2|few
TGCAGCGCCAGACAGGGGGACTATGGCTACACCTTC
CSARQGDYGYTF
>TRBV28|.|TRBJ2-5|many
TGTGCCAGCACCCCTTCGGACATCCTGGAGGTTGAGACCCAGTACTTC
CASTPSDILEVETQYF
>TRBV27|TRBD1|TRBJ1-2|few
TGTGCCAGCAGAATGGGACAGGGCAAGCTCTATGGCTACACCTTC
CASRMGQGKLYGYTF
>TRBV5-1|TRBD1|TRBJ2-7|many
TGCGCCAGCAGCTCGGGACAGGGGGCTTACGAGCAGTACTTC
CASSSGQGAYEQYF
>TRBV24-1|TRBD1|TRBJ2-2|.
TGTGCCACCAGTGATTCCACCGGGACAGGGGTCACCGGGGAGCTGTTTTTT
CATSDSTGTGVTGELFF
>TRBV5-1|.|TRBJ1-1|few
TGCGCCAGCAGCAAGGTACAGGGAGGGAACACTGAAGCTTTCTTT
CASSKVQGGNTEAFF
>TRBV5-6|TRBD2|TRBJ2-7|.
TGTGCCAGCAGCCCGGGGACTAGATCCTACGAGCAGTACTTC
CASSPGTRSYEQYF
>TRBV20-1|TRBD1|TRBJ2-7|.
TGCAGTGCCATTGGTCCGGACAGGGGGGTGAACGAGCAGTACTTC
CSAIGPDRGVNEQYF
>TRBV6-6|TRBD1|TRBJ2-7|many
TGTGCCAGCAGGTCAGGGGGCGCGGGCTCCTACGAGCAGTACTTC
CASRSGGAGSYEQYF
>TRBV28|.|TRBJ1-6|few
TGTGCCACCAAGGGGGGCCAGGGTAGCAATTCACCCCTCCACTTT
CATKGGQGSNSPLHF
>TRBV5-4|.|TRBJ2-5|.
TGTGCCAGCACCTCCGGGGTAAAAGAGACCCAGTACTTC
CASTSGVKETQYF
>TRBV29-1|TRBD1|TRBJ2-7|many
TGCAGCGTGGGGACAGGACTCAGCTCCTACGAGCAGTACTTC
CSVGTGLSSYEQYF
>TRBV7-8|TRBD2|TRBJ2-1|once
TGTGCCAGCAGCAAAACTAGCGGGAGTAGCAATGAGCAGTTCTTC
CASSKTSGSSNEQFF
>TRBV7-9|.|TRBJ1-1|few
TGTGCCAGCTCCGCGAGCGGGGGCACTGAAGCTTTCTTT
CASSASGGTEAFF
>TRBV28|.|TRBJ2-5|few
TGTGCCAGCAGATCTATAACTCAAGAGACCCAGTACTTC
CASRSITQETQYF
>TRBV7-2|.|TRBJ1-5|.
TGTGCCAGCAGCTTATTGGCGGGATATCAGCCCCAGCATTTT
CASSLLAGYQPQHF
>TRBV20-1|TRBD2|TRBJ2-3|.
TGCAGTGCTAGAGAAGTCCTAGCGGGAGATTCAGATACGCAGTATTTT
CSAREVLAGDSDTQYF
>TRBV5-1|TRBD2|TRBJ2-4|few
TGCGCCAGCAGCTTCCTTGTGCCCCTAGCGGTAGCCAAAAACATTCAGTACTTC
CASSFLVPLAVAKNIQYF
>TRBV28|.|TRBJ1-5|.
TGTGCCAGCGGATTTATGGGTGGCGGTCAGCCCCAGAATTTT
CASGFMGGGQPQNF
>TRBV20-1|TRBD2|TRBJ2-7|many
TGCAGTGCCCTACAAGCGGGAGGGCCTGTGCAGTACTTC
CSALQAGGPVQYF
>TRBV15|.|TRBJ1-1|many
TGTGCCACCAGCAGAGATCGGGTAAAGGGTCTTCCTGAAGCTTTCTTT
CATSRDRVKGLPEAFF
>TRBV6-1|TRBD2|TRBJ2-5|few
TGTGCCAGCAGCCCTCTTTCCCGACTAGCGGGATACCAAGAGACCCAGTACTTC
CASSPLSRLAGYQETQYF
>TRBV7-2|.|TRBJ1-2|few
TGTGCCAGCAGCTTGTCAGGGCGAATAGACTATGGCTACACCTTC
CASSLSGRIDYGYTF
>TRBV6-1|TRBD1|TRBJ1-1|many
TGTGCCAGCAGTGACATTGGGACAGGGGCCCAGAACACTGAAGCTTTCTTT
CASSDIGTGAQNTEAFF
>TRBV7-9|TRBD2|TRBJ2-3|many
TGTGCCAGCAGCCTTGTCCGGGACTATCCTACCACAGATACGCAGTATTTT
CASSLVRDYPTTDTQYF
>TRBV7-9|.|TRBJ2-3|many
TGTGCCAGCAGCCCTCAAATGGAGTCTCCCACAGATACGCAGTATTTT
CASSPQMESPTDTQYF
>TRBV16|.|TRBJ1-1|many
TGTGCCAGCAGCCAATGGCCAACAGCAAAGAACACTGAAGCTTTCTTT
CASSQWPTAKNTEAFF